This entry lists 8 T cell receptor beta chains sequenced from one sample in a study of Ad26.COV2.S vaccination and SARS-CoV-2 variants. Here immunoSEQ multiplex PCR was the method, and the copy in TCRdb shows in-frame clones only, minus some. The repertoire holds a few hundred thousand clones, with around 90% as singletons. The treatment: 15 to 20 received Ad26.COV2.S at low or high dose, single or two shots; roughly five received placebo; per-sample allocation not given. The samples were gathered on day 63 after the first injection of vaccine or placebo. The material sequenced was peripheral blood, taken in a trial of Ad26.COV2.S vaccine versus placebo. The source of these receptors is a person between 18 and 65 years old who received the Ad26.COV2.S COVID-19 vaccine or a placebo.

The gene calls are TRBV9 and TRBJ1-2; 8 nucleotides match TRBD1. V was pared by 1 base and J by 13 bases, with 6 bases of the junction left unmatched. Germline CDR1 is SGDLS and CDR2 is YYNGEE. The CDR3 is made up of 12 amino acids. The CDR3 here is CASSVSDRALTF. CDR3 nucleotides: TGTGCCAGCAGCGTATCGGACAGGGCTCTCACCTTC.

The chain is built from TRBV7-2 and TRBJ1-1; D perhaps matches TRBD1 (6 bases). There are 16 residues in the CDR3. Germline CDR1 is SGHTA and CDR2 is FQGNSA. V was trimmed by 0 bases and J by 4 bases, leaving 15 bases between them. The CDR3 sequence: CASSLARQAPVTEAFF. DNA of the CDR3: TGTGCCAGCAGCTTAGCGCGACAGGCGCCGGTCACTGAAGCTTTCTTT.

The chain joins TRBV7-2 to TRBJ2-6; D not certain. Germline CDR1 and CDR2: SGHTA and FQGNSA. The V end was cut by 4 bases, the J end by 2 bases, with 12 bases between. The CDR3 loop spans 16 amino acids. CDR3 bases: TGTGCCAGCAGCTCCAGAGTGTTGGCTGGGGCCAACGTCCTGACTTTC. The encoded protein is CASSSRVLAGANVLTF.

The chain uses TRBV10-3 and TRBJ2-5; tentatively, D is TRBD1 or TRBD2 (5 bases each). The CDR3 loop spans 13 amino acids. With 5 bases removed from V and 5 bases from J, the gap between germline ends came to 12 bases. Germline lookup yields CDR1 ENHRY and CDR2 SYGVKD. CDR3 loop: CAISTQGEETQYF. CDR3 sequence (DNA): TGTGCCATCAGTACCCAGGGAGAGGAGACCCAGTACTTC.

This sequence joins TRBV10-2 and TRBJ2-5; D not certain. CDR3 size: 13 residues. With 4 bases removed from V and 4 bases from J, the gap between germline ends came to 10 bases. The germline V gene has CDR1 WSHSY and CDR2 SAAADI. The CDR3 loop reads CASSGRAAETQYF. CDR3 sequence (DNA): TGCGCCAGCAGTGGCCGGGCGGCAGAGACCCAGTACTTC.

This sequence joins TRBV9 and TRBJ2-1; 9 bases fit TRBD2. Germline assignment: CDR1 SGDLS and CDR2 YYNGEE. Trimming cost V 3 bases and J 5 bases; bases outside gene matches: 6. The CDR3 has 15 residues. The CDR3 loop is CASSEGLAFNNEQFF. CDR3 nucleotide sequence: TGTGCCAGCAGCGAAGGACTAGCGTTCAACAATGAGCAGTTCTTC.

The chain is built from TRBV30 and TRBJ1-6; D not certain. Germline CDR1 is GTSNPN and CDR2 is SVGIG (reference sequence). The V gene lost 0 bases and the J gene lost 9 bases, with 9 bases spanning the gap. The CDR3 has 13 residues. The chain's CDR3 is CAWSVDWGSPLHF. CDR3 DNA: TGTGCCTGGAGTGTAGACTGGGGTTCACCCCTCCACTTT.

The chain joins TRBV7-9 to TRBJ2-7; 7 nucleotides match TRBD1. The CDR3 spans 15 residues. Looked up from germline, CDR1 is SEHNR and CDR2 is FQNEAQ (reference sequence). The ends lost 0 bases at V and 2 bases at J; junction bases unmatched: 4. This chain's CDR3 is CASSLAAGGPYEQYF. As DNA, the CDR3 is TGTGCCAGCAGCTTAGCGGCAGGGGGTCCCTACGAGCAGTACTTC.